The next 27 T cell receptor beta chains were all read from a single sample in a study of CD8 T cells in Susac syndrome. Reverse transcription of about 0.45 to 1 ug RNA was carried out with random hexamers. TCRdb processed the immunoSEQ multiplex PCR reads anew with MiXCR; each CDR3 protein has one entry. The sample contains roughly 120,000 distinct CDR3 sequences, roughly 94% of which appear only once. Source material: CD4+ T cells from PBMCs. The receptors stem from a human donor with multiple sclerosis.

The chain is built from TRBV29-1 and TRBJ2-3; weak D call: TRBD2 (5 bases). The V end was cut by 4 bases, the J end by 1 base, with 6 bases between. Germline CDR1 is SQVTM and CDR2 is ANQGSEA. The CDR3 totals 12 residues. The CDR3 sequence is CSVVEGTDTQYF. In DNA form, the CDR3 reads TGCAGCGTTGTGGAGGGCACAGATACGCAGTATTTT.

By frequency in the sample, this clonotype is medium-sized. This rearrangement joins TRBV5-4 to TRBJ2-5; D remains unclear. Germline-derived CDR1 and CDR2 are SGHNT and YYREEE (reference sequence). Trimming removed 2 bases from V and 1 base from J, with 0 bases in between. This CDR3 is 11 amino acids long. In DNA, the CDR3 is TGTGCCAGCAGCTTCCAAGAGACCCAGTACTTC. Its translation: CASSFQETQYF. The full variable domain, completed using reference TRBV5-4 and TRBJ2-5, is ETGVTQSPTHLIKTRGQQVTLRCSSQSGHNTVSWYQQALGQGPQFIFQYYREEENGRGNFPPRFSGLQFPNYSSELNVNALELDDSALYLCASSFQETQYFGPGTRLLVL.

The chain is built from TRBV9 and TRBJ1-1, with D tentatively TRBD1 (6 bases). The CDR3 has 17 amino acids. Germline lookup yields CDR1 SGDLS and CDR2 YYNGEE. V gave up 5 bases and J gave up 1 base, with 21 bases separating them. The CDR3 reads CASSEPLGAATNTEAFF. CDR3 DNA sequence: TGTGCCAGCAGTGAACCCTTGGGGGCGGCCACGAACACTGAAGCTTTCTTT.

The chain is built from TRBV5-6 and TRBJ2-3, with 7 bases matching TRBD1. The germline V gene encodes CDR1 SGHDT and CDR2 YYEEEE. Trimming removed 4 bases from V and 6 bases from J; junction bases left unmatched: 8. The CDR3 length is 14 residues. CDR3: CASSPRQGRDTQYF. The CDR3 bases are TGTGCCAGCAGCCCCAGACAGGGACGGGATACGCAGTATTTT.

The chain has TRBV3-1 and TRBJ1-1; unclear D gene. Looked up from germline, CDR1 is LGHDT and CDR2 is YNNKEL (reference sequence). The CDR3 covers 12 residues. V was shortened by 1 base and J by 13 bases, with 13 bases between the two germline ends. CDR3 in amino acids: CASSQGLGYVFF. The CDR3 DNA sequence: TGTGCCAGCAGCCAAGGGTTAGGGTATGTTTTCTTT.

This sequence joins TRBV5-4 and TRBJ2-7, with D possibly TRBD1 on 5 matching bases. The CDR3 is made up of 13 amino acids. Trimming removed 6 bases from V and 0 bases from J, with 10 bases in between. Germline CDR1 SGHNT, CDR2 YYREEE (reference sequence). The chain's CDR3 is CASNLRDSYEQYF. The CDR3 DNA is TGTGCCAGCAACCTCAGGGACTCCTACGAGCAGTACTTC.

The chain uses TRBV12-3 or TRBV12-4 and TRBJ1-1; D gene unclear. The CDR3 consists of 14 residues. The V gene lost 2 bases and the J gene lost 3 bases, with 10 bases spanning the gap. The CDR3 coding sequence is TGTGCCAGCAGTTTACAGCGTAGTGACACTGAAGCTTTCTTT. Protein: CASSLQRSDTEAFF.

This clonotype was detected only once. The V and J genes are TRBV5-1 and TRBJ1-2, with D hard to call. The CDR3 totals 14 residues. Germline V gene data show CDR1 as SGHRS and CDR2 as YFSETQ. V lost 6 bases, J lost 4 bases, and 16 bases lay in between. DNA of the CDR3: TGCGCCAGCACGCAGAACTCGGCAGGCTATGGCTACACCTTC. It codes for CASTQNSAGYGYTF.

The chain joins TRBV29-1 to TRBJ2-1; the match to TRBD2 covers 9 bases. This CDR3 contains 16 residues. Germline trimming cut 6 bases from V and 6 bases from J; bases unmatched to any gene: 15. Germline V gives CDR1 SQVTM, CDR2 ANQGSEA. DNA for the CDR3: TGCAGCGTCGCTCCGGGACTAGCCTTCCGACGCAATGAGCAGTTCTTC. Translated: CSVAPGLAFRRNEQFF.

The rearrangement links TRBV5-1 to TRBJ1-3; D might be TRBD1 (5 bases). Deletions cut 3 bases from V and 0 bases from J, with 10 bases between. The CDR3 loop spans 15 amino acids. Germline assignment: CDR1 SGHRS and CDR2 YFSETQ. In DNA, the CDR3 is TGCGCCAGCAGCTGGGGACTATCCTCTGGAAACACCATATATTTT. This encodes CASSWGLSSGNTIYF.

The chain joins TRBV7-9 to TRBJ2-3; perhaps TRBD2 as D (5 bases). CDR1 and CDR2 from the germline V gene are SEHNR and FQNEAQ (reference sequence). Trimming pared 5 bases from V and 2 bases from J, leaving 14 bases between. The CDR3 sequence is 15 residues long. CDR3 sequence reads: CASSIYPAVTDTQYF. DNA for the CDR3: TGTGCCAGCAGCATCTATCCAGCGGTCACAGATACGCAGTATTTT.

The V call is TRBV7-3, the J call TRBJ1-3, with a tentative D call TRBD1 (5 bases). The CDR3 runs 12 residues. The V end was cut by 8 bases, the J end by 4 bases, with 9 bases between. The V gene's germline CDR1 is SGHTA and CDR2 FQGTGA. The DNA of the CDR3 is TGTGCCAGCGGACGGACAGGAAACACCATATATTTT. Its protein product is CASGRTGNTIYF.

J is TRBJ2-7 and V is TRBV2; D unresolved. The CDR3 is 15 amino acids. Germline CDR1 reads SNHLY; CDR2 reads FYNNEI. Between the trimmed V and J ends, which lost 7 bases and 4 bases, there was a span of 20 bases. The CDR3 is CASKGRSSPTYEQYF. CDR3 sequence (DNA): TGTGCCAGCAAGGGTCGCTCATCACCAACATACGAGCAGTACTTC.

This clonotype was found once. The chain carries TRBV30 and TRBJ2-3; TRBD1 is a possible D gene (5 bases). The germline V gene has CDR1 GTSNPN and CDR2 SVGIG (reference sequence). Between the trimmed V and J ends, which lost 5 bases and 2 bases, there was a span of 20 bases. The CDR3 spans 16 residues. For the CDR3, the DNA is TGTGCCTGGGAAAAGGAAGACAGCAGGATCACAGATACGCAGTATTTT. Translation: CAWEKEDSRITDTQYF.

The CDR3, as DNA: TGTGCCAGCAGCGTCAGGAGCGGGGGTAACAATGAGCAGTTCTTC. It specifies CASSVRSGGNNEQFF. The chain couples TRBV9 to TRBJ2-1; the match to TRBD2 covers 8 bases. This CDR3 region has 15 residues. V gave up 2 bases and J gave up 5 bases; unmatched junction bases: 6. Germline-derived CDR1 and CDR2 are SGDLS and YYNGEE.

The table lists this clonotype with a count of one. CDR3 nucleotide sequence: TGCAGCGTTGATCAGGGGGTCAATCAGCCCCAGCATTTT. Amino acid sequence: CSVDQGVNQPQHF. V usage is TRBV29-1 and J usage is TRBJ1-5; 7 bases fit TRBD1. Germline assignment: CDR1 SQVTM and CDR2 ANQGSEA. J was trimmed by 3 bases and V by 3 bases; bases with no gene match: 2. The CDR3 covers 13 residues. Full variable domain (remainder filled in from reference TRBV29-1 and TRBJ1-5): SAVISQKPSRDICQRGTSLTIQCQVDSQVTMMFWYRQQPGQSLTLIATANQGSEATYESGFVIDKFPISRPNLTFSTLTVSNMSPEDSSIYLCSVDQGVNQPQHFGDGTRLSIL.

J is TRBJ2-3 and V is TRBV5-4; TRBD1 might be the D (6 bases). The CDR3 totals 15 residues. Germline V gene sequence: CDR1 SGHNT, CDR2 YYREEE (reference sequence). Trimming left V 5 bases short and J 2 bases short, with 15 bases between. The CDR3 loop is CASSPSQGFTDTQYF. In DNA, the CDR3 is TGTGCCAGCAGTCCCTCCCAGGGGTTCACAGATACGCAGTATTTT.

CDR3 nucleotides: TGTGCCAGCAGTTTCAAGGGGGCGAACACTGAAGCTTTCTTT. This gives the protein CASSFKGANTEAFF. V and J are TRBV12-3 or TRBV12-4 and TRBJ1-1; 7 bases line up with TRBD1. The trim removed 3 bases at V and 1 base at J, leaving 2 bases unmatched. The CDR3 length is 14 residues.

This chain links TRBV6-1 with TRBJ1-2; no clear D gene. CDR1 is MNHNS, CDR2 SASEGT, per germline. CDR3 size: 12 residues. Trimming cost V 4 bases and J 8 bases, with 11 bases left between them. The CDR3 bases are TGTGCCAGCAGTGGAGGGAAAGGGGGCTACACCTTC. Translated: CASSGGKGGYTF.

The chain recombines TRBV7-9 with TRBJ2-1; tentative D call: TRBD2 (5 bases). Germline V gene sequence: CDR1 SEHNR, CDR2 FQNEAQ (reference sequence). CDR3 size: 11 residues. In DNA form, the CDR3 reads TGTGCTCTCGAATCGGGGATTGAGCAGTTCTTC. Its translation is CALESGIEQFF.

The chain combines TRBV6-5 with TRBJ2-2; no firm D call. This CDR3 spans 14 amino acids. Germline loops: CDR1 MNHEY, CDR2 SVGAGI. The V end was cut by 6 bases, the J end by 2 bases, with 10 bases between. DNA for the CDR3: TGTGCCAGCAGCTCAGGCTCAAACACCGGGGAGCTGTTTTTT. Translated: CASSSGSNTGELFF.

The rearrangement links TRBV6-5 to TRBJ2-5; TRBD2 might be the D (6 bases). The ends were cut back, 1 base at V and 1 base at J, with 10 bases in the middle. There are 15 residues in the CDR3. From germline, CDR1 is MNHEY and CDR2 SVGAGI. Written as DNA, the CDR3 is TGTGCCAGCAGTTACTGGGGGGAGGCCCAAGAGACCCAGTACTTC. This sequence encodes CASSYWGEAQETQYF.

The chain has TRBV5-4 and TRBJ2-3, with 9 bases aligning to TRBD2. Trimming removed 3 bases from V and 6 bases from J; junction bases left unmatched: 8. The CDR3 runs 15 residues. Germline V gives CDR1 SGHNT, CDR2 YYREEE (reference sequence). Written as DNA, the CDR3 is TGTGCCAGCAGCTCGTTGGGCGGGGGGGCCGATACGCAGTATTTT. Its protein product is CASSSLGGGADTQYF.

V gene TRBV5-4 combines with J gene TRBJ2-7; a possible D gene is TRBD2 (5 bases). Germline values: CDR1 SGHNT, CDR2 YYREEE (reference sequence). CDR3 length equals 11 residues. V was cut by 9 bases and J by 5 bases, with 12 bases left in between. CDR3 sequence (DNA): TGTGCCACCGGAGGCAGCAACGAGCAGTACTTC. It yields the protein CATGGSNEQYF.

The chain carries TRBV6-1 and TRBJ1-2, with D hard to call. The CDR3 has 14 residues. The V and J ends lost 0 bases and 5 bases respectively, with 10 bases between them. The germline CDR1 and CDR2 sequences are MNHNS and SASEGT. CDR3 loop: CASSEATAVYGYTF. The CDR3 DNA reads as TGTGCCAGCAGTGAAGCGACGGCAGTTTATGGCTACACCTTC.

J is TRBJ2-3 and V is TRBV12-3 or TRBV12-4; D is perhaps TRBD1 (5 bases). CDR3 length: 13 amino acids. Trimming pared 6 bases from V and 6 bases from J, leaving 13 bases between. CDR3 sequence reads: CASSSTVVDTQYF. Here the CDR3 DNA reads TGTGCCAGCAGCTCGACAGTGGTGGATACGCAGTATTTT.

In its sample, this clonotype was seen once. The chain joins TRBV12-3 or TRBV12-4 to TRBJ2-1; D ambiguous. There are 18 residues in the CDR3. Trimming stripped 2 bases from V and 0 bases from J, with 17 bases between. CDR3 DNA sequence: TGTGCCAGCAGTTTAATTGTCCCATACTATAACTCCTACAATGAGCAGTTCTTC. It translates to CASSLIVPYYNSYNEQFF.